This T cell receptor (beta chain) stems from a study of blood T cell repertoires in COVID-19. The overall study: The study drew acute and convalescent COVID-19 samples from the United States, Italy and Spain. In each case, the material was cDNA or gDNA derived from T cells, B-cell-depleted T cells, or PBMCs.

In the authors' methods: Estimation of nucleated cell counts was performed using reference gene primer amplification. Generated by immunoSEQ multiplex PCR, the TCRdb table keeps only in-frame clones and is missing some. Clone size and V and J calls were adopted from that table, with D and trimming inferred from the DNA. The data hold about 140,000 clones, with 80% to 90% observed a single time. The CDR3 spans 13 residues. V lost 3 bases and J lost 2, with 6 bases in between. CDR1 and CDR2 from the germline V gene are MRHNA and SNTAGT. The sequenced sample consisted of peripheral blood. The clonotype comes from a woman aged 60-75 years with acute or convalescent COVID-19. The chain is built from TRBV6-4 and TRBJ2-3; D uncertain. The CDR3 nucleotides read TGTGCCAGCAGTGATCAACACACAGATACGCAGTATTTT. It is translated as CASSDQHTDTQYF.